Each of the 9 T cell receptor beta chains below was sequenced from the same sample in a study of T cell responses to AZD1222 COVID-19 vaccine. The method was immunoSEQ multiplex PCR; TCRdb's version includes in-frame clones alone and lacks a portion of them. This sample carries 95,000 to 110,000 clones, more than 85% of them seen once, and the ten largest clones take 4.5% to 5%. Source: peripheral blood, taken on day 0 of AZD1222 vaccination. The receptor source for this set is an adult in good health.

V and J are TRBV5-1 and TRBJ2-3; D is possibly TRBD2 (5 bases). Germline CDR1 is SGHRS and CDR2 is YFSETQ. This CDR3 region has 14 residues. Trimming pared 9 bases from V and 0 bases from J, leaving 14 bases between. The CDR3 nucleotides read TGCGCCACCACACTAGGATCTAGCACAGATACGCAGTATTTT. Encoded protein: CATTLGSSTDTQYF.

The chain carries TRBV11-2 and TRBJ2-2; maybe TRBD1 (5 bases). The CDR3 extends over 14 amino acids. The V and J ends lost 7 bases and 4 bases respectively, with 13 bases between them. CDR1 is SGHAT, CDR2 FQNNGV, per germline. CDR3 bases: TGTGCCAGCACCATGAATCAGGGCACCGGGGAGCTGTTTTTT. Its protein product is CASTMNQGTGELFF.

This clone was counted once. The chain's CDR3 is CASSQLGLTGVNNTHRGQPQHF. CDR3 coding DNA: TGCGCCAGCAGTCAATTGGGCCTGACAGGGGTTAACAACACACACCGGGGTCAGCCCCAGCATTTT. The J gene is TRBJ1-5, the V gene TRBV23-1, with 8 bases lining up with TRBD1. TRBV23-1 carries the ORF label, with uncertain function. There are 22 residues in the CDR3. V dropped 1 base and J dropped 6; count of bases not matched to a gene: 26.

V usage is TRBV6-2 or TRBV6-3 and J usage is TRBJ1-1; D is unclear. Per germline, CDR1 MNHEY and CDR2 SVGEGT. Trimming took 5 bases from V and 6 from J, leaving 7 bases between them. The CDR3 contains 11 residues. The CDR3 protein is CASSRRAEAFF. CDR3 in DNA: TGTGCCAGCAGTCGACGCGCTGAAGCTTTCTTT.

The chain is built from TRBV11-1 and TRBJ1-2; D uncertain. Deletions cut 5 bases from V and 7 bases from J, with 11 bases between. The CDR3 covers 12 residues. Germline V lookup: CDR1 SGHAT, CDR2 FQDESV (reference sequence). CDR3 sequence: CASSGGWSGYTF. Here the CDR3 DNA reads TGTGCCAGCAGCGGTGGTTGGAGTGGCTACACCTTC.

The CDR3 region has the DNA TGTGCCAGCAGTTTATGGGCTAGCGGGTACAATGAGCAGTTCTTC. It yields the protein CASSLWASGYNEQFF. The chain joins TRBV27 to TRBJ2-1; 8 bases are a match to TRBD2. The CDR3 has 15 amino acids. Trimming removed 1 base from V and 4 bases from J; junction bases left unmatched: 3. CDR1 and CDR2 (germline): MNHEY, SMNVEV (reference sequence).

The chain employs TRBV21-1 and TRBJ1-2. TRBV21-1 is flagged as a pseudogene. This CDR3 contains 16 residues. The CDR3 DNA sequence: TGTGCCAGCACCGATCGGGCTAGTCCTCTTTGCTATGGCTACACCTTC. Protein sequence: CASTDRASPLCYGYTF.

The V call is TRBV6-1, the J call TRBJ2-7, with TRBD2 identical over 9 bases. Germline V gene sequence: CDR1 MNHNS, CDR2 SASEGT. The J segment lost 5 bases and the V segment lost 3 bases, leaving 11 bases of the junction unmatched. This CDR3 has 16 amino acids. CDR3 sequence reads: CASSDFRASGNDEQYF. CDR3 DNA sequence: TGTGCCAGCAGTGATTTTAGGGCTAGCGGGAATGACGAGCAGTACTTC.

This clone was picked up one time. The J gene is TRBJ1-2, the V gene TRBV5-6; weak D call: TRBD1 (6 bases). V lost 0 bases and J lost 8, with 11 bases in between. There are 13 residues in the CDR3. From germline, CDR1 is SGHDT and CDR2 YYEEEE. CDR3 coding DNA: TGTGCCAGCAGCTTGGGGGGGCCGTCGGGCTACACCTTC. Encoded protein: CASSLGGPSGYTF.